The 30 T cell receptor beta chains in this list originate from one sample, sequenced in a study of identical twins. Each CDR3 protein gets one entry after TCRdb re-called the 5' RACE reads with MiXCR. The sample shows about 570,000 distinct CDR3 sequences, 9% to 10% of them seen only once. The sample was also reused in another study, on yellow fever vaccine responses in identical twins.

Source material: PBMCs. The source is a young woman in good health.

This clonotype was observed many times. This chain joins TRBV20-1 and TRBJ2-3; D unclear. The CDR3 loop spans 14 amino acids. Germline V gene data show CDR1 as DFQATT and CDR2 as SNEGSKA (reference sequence). Trimming stripped 3 bases from V and 6 bases from J, with 16 bases between. The CDR3 is CSASQSNEVDTQYF. CDR3 coding DNA: TGCAGTGCTAGCCAAAGTAATGAGGTGGATACGCAGTATTTT.

The chain joins TRBV28 to TRBJ2-1; D remains ambiguous. The V end was cut by 5 bases, the J end by 7 bases, with 9 bases between. The V gene's germline CDR1 is MDHEN and CDR2 SYDVKM. This CDR3 region has 12 residues. The DNA of the CDR3 is TGTGCCAGCAGTGTTGGCAGGAATGAGCAGTTCTTC. Translated, it gives CASSVGRNEQFF.

There are many counts of this clonotype. This chain joins TRBV29-1 and TRBJ1-5; D is unclear. This CDR3 is built from 12 residues. Germline CDR1 reads SQVTM; CDR2 reads ANQGSEA. V was cut by 4 bases and J by 12 bases, with 16 bases left in between. CDR3 residues: CSVVSMTGLQHF. Written as DNA, the CDR3 is TGCAGCGTTGTGTCCATGACCGGCCTCCAGCATTTT. The whole variable domain, filled in from reference TRBV29-1 and TRBJ1-5, reads SAVISQKPSRDICQRGTSLTIQCQVDSQVTMMFWYRQQPGQSLTLIATANQGSEATYESGFVIDKFPISRPNLTFSTLTVSNMSPEDSSIYLCSVVSMTGLQHFGDGTRLSIL.

The V call is TRBV20-1, the J call TRBJ2-7; perhaps TRBD1 as D (5 bases). Germline V lookup: CDR1 DFQATT, CDR2 SNEGSKA (reference sequence). The CDR3 length is 12 residues. Trimming removed 6 bases from V and 6 bases from J, with 15 bases in between. CDR3 residues: CSATWGLGEQYF. In DNA, the CDR3 is TGCAGTGCCACCTGGGGCCTGGGCGAGCAGTACTTC.

The rearrangement uses TRBV7-2 and TRBJ1-1; D gene unclear. Looked up from germline, CDR1 is SGHTA and CDR2 is FQGNSA. This CDR3 has 14 residues. V gave up 5 bases and J gave up 1 base, with 11 bases separating them. In DNA form, the CDR3 reads TGTGCCAGCAGCCCCCAGGCCGCGAACACTGAAGCTTTCTTT. Amino acid sequence: CASSPQAANTEAFF.

This clonotype was picked up one time. The chain combines TRBV7-6 with TRBJ2-5, with 7 bases that match TRBD2. The CDR3 runs 15 residues. Germline V gene data show CDR1 as SGHVS and CDR2 as FNYEAQ. V lost 2 bases and J lost 5; bases outside the gene matches: 8. CDR3 sequence reads: CASSLPREAGETQYF. The CDR3 DNA is TGTGCCAGCAGCTTACCCCGGGAGGCTGGGGAGACCCAGTACTTC.

There are a few counts of this clonotype. The genes are TRBV20-1 and TRBJ2-2; TRBD2 aligns across 13 bases. The CDR3 has 17 residues. From germline, CDR1 is DFQATT and CDR2 SNEGSKA (reference sequence). The V and J ends lost 1 base and 0 bases, in that order; junction bases with no gene match: 2. This CDR3 reads CSARGGLAGTNTGELFF. DNA of the CDR3: TGCAGTGCTAGAGGGGGACTAGCGGGAACGAACACCGGGGAGCTGTTTTTT.

In its sample, this clonotype was seen a few times. The chain is built from TRBV5-1 and TRBJ2-1; either TRBD1 or TRBD2 may supply D (6 bases each). From germline, CDR1 is SGHRS and CDR2 YFSETQ. V was clipped by 1 base and J by 6 bases, with 17 bases between them. The CDR3 covers 16 residues. The chain's CDR3 is CASSLRGGRGTNEQFF. The CDR3 region has the DNA TGCGCCAGCAGCTTGCGTGGGGGGCGCGGGACCAATGAGCAGTTCTTC. The whole variable domain, remainder taken from reference TRBV5-1 and TRBJ2-1, is KAGVTQTPRYLIKTRGQQVTLSCSPISGHRSVSWYQQTPGQGLQFLFEYFSETQRNKGNFPGRFSGRQFSNSRSEMNVSTLELGDSALYLCASSLRGGRGTNEQFFGPGTRLTVL.

The sample holds a few counts of this clonotype. The chain carries TRBV15 and TRBJ1-2, with unresolved D. V shed 1 base and J shed 0 bases, with 0 bases lying between them. Germline V lookup: CDR1 LNHNV, CDR2 YYDKDF (reference sequence). CDR3 length: 12 amino acids. The CDR3 DNA reads TGTGCCACCAGCAGAGCTAACTATGGCTACACCTTC. This sequence encodes CATSRANYGYTF.

This clonotype was seen repeatedly, ten times or more. The J gene is TRBJ1-2, the V gene TRBV12-3 or TRBV12-4, with 10 positions matching TRBD1. Trimming took 6 bases from V and 3 from J; bases not matched to a gene: 10. This CDR3 has 16 residues. CDR3 region: CASSDDDRGLDYGYTF. The CDR3, as DNA: TGTGCCAGCAGCGATGATGACAGGGGGCTTGACTATGGCTACACCTTC.

This clonotype was found many times. J is TRBJ1-2 and V is TRBV12-3 or TRBV12-4; D is perhaps TRBD1 (6 bases). Trimming shortened V by 4 bases and J by 4 bases, and 16 bases separated the two germline ends. The CDR3 is 15 amino acids. This CDR3 reads CASSYRAGEGYGYTF. The CDR3 DNA reads as TGTGCCAGCAGTTACCGGGCAGGGGAGGGCTATGGCTACACCTTC.

This rearrangement joins TRBV20-1 to TRBJ2-5; 13 nucleotides align to TRBD2. The V gene's germline CDR1 is DFQATT and CDR2 SNEGSKA (reference sequence). V lost 6 bases, J lost 1 base, and 8 bases stayed unmatched. There are 16 residues in the CDR3. The CDR3: CSAGGGLAGPQETQYF. The DNA for the CDR3 is TGCAGTGCGGGAGGGGGACTAGCGGGACCCCAAGAGACCCAGTACTTC.

A few counts support this clonotype. The chain employs TRBV30 and TRBJ2-3; weak D call: TRBD2 (5 bases). Germline CDR1 GTSNPN, CDR2 SVGIG (reference sequence). The V end lost 4 bases, the J end lost 0 bases, and 11 bases lay between the germline ends. This CDR3 region has 14 residues. This chain's CDR3 is CAWTGTGSTDTQYF. CDR3 nucleotide sequence: TGTGCCTGGACGGGAACCGGGAGCACAGATACGCAGTATTTT.

The sample holds a few counts of this clonotype. This chain uses TRBV3-1 with TRBJ2-3, with D perhaps TRBD1 or TRBD2 (5 bases each). The V gene lost 0 bases and the J gene lost 7 bases, with 8 bases spanning the gap. Germline V gene lookup returns CDR1 LGHDT and CDR2 YNNKEL (reference sequence). There are 13 residues in the CDR3. In DNA, the CDR3 is TGTGCCAGCAGCCAAGAGGGACCAAATACGCAGTATTTT. Translating it yields CASSQEGPNTQYF.

This sequence joins TRBV30 and TRBJ2-3, with D unresolved. This CDR3 contains 15 residues. CDR1 is GTSNPN and CDR2 is SVGIG in the germline V gene (reference sequence). Trimming cost V 5 bases and J 1 base, with 16 bases left between them. CDR3 nucleotides: TGTGCCTGGGCCGAGTGGGTAAGCGGCACAGATACGCAGTATTTT. Protein: CAWAEWVSGTDTQYF.

The rearrangement links TRBV18 to TRBJ2-1; D tentatively reads TRBD1 or TRBD2 (5 bases each). Germline V gives CDR1 KGHSH, CDR2 LQKENI. The V and J ends lost 1 base and 9 bases respectively, with 13 bases between them. The CDR3 runs 14 residues. CDR3 coding DNA: TGTGCCAGCTCACCACAGGGCTCTGGGGGTGAGCAGTTCTTC. It is translated as CASSPQGSGGEQFF.

The chain links TRBV7-8 to TRBJ2-4; tentatively, D is TRBD2 (6 bases). Trimming took off 6 bases at V and 0 bases at J, with 18 bases between the two ends. The CDR3 runs 17 residues. Per germline, CDR1 SGHVS and CDR2 FQNEAQ. The CDR3 loop reads CASSSIADWVAKNIQYF. The CDR3 bases are TGTGCCAGCAGTTCTATAGCGGATTGGGTAGCCAAAAACATTCAGTACTTC. Drawing the rest from reference TRBV7-8 and TRBJ2-4, the complete variable domain is GAGVSQSPRYKVAKRGQDVALRCDPISGHVSLFWYQQALGQGPEFLTYFQNEAQLDKSGLPSDRFFAERPEGSVSTLKIQRTQQEDSAVYLCASSSIADWVAKNIQYFGAGTRLSVL.

This clonotype was detected many times. J is TRBJ2-7 and V is TRBV4-1; 8 bases are shared with TRBD1. From germline, CDR1 is MGHRA and CDR2 YSYEKL. The CDR3 loop spans 13 amino acids. The trim removed 3 bases at V and 5 bases at J, leaving 3 bases unmatched. CDR3 DNA sequence: TGCGCCAGCAGCCAGGACAGGGACAACGAGCAGTACTTC. This gives the protein CASSQDRDNEQYF.

This clonotype appeared many times. This chain uses TRBV4-3 with TRBJ1-1, with D possibly TRBD1 on 5 matching bases. This CDR3 contains 13 residues. V was clipped by 1 base and J by 10 bases, with 13 bases between them. Germline V gene lookup returns CDR1 LGHNA and CDR2 YSLEER. CDR3 sequence (DNA): TGCGCCAGCAGCCAAGGGGGGAGCGCGGGAGCTTTCTTT. The encoded protein is CASSQGGSAGAFF.

This clonotype was observed at least ten times. The chain is built from TRBV18 and TRBJ1-5, with 10 nucleotides matching TRBD1. This CDR3 contains 14 residues. The junction had 1 base not matched to a gene; V was cut back by 3 bases and J by 5 bases. CDR1 and CDR2 (germline): KGHSH, LQKENI. For the CDR3, the DNA is TGTGCCAGCTCACCCGGGACAGGGGATCAGCCCCAGCATTTT. It yields the protein CASSPGTGDQPQHF.

This chain joins TRBV6-2 or TRBV6-3 and TRBJ2-1; TRBD1 is a possible D gene (6 bases). Germline V gene data show CDR1 as MNHEY and CDR2 as SVGEGT. The germline V and J ends were trimmed by 2 bases and 2 bases, with 16 bases remaining between them. CDR3 length: 17 amino acids. CDR3 amino acids: CASSYPPPGVTYNEQFF. The CDR3 DNA is TGTGCCAGCAGTTACCCCCCCCCAGGGGTCACCTACAATGAGCAGTTCTTC.

This clonotype occurred a few times. The CDR3 region has the DNA TGTGCCAGCAGCTTAGAGGCCAGGTCCGGCTACGAGCAGTACTTC. This encodes CASSLEARSGYEQYF. The chain recombines TRBV7-6 with TRBJ2-7; D remains ambiguous. The V end lost 1 base, the J end lost 3 bases, and 13 bases lay between the germline ends. The CDR3 length is 15 residues. Looked up from germline, CDR1 is SGHVS and CDR2 is FNYEAQ.

This clonotype was observed a handful of times. The genes are TRBV5-1 and TRBJ2-7, with a weak D call TRBD2 (6 bases). The V end was cut by 6 bases, the J end by 2 bases, with 15 bases between. CDR1 and CDR2 from the germline V gene are SGHRS and YFSETQ. The CDR3 has 14 residues. As DNA, the CDR3 is TGCGCCAGCAACGAGGCGGGGTTAACCTACGAGCAGTACTTC. This translates into CASNEAGLTYEQYF.

The chain links TRBV7-8 to TRBJ2-7, with D possibly being TRBD1 (6 bases). Germline V gene sequence: CDR1 SGHVS, CDR2 FQNEAQ. Trimming took 0 bases from V and 2 from J, leaving 17 bases between them. CDR3 size: 17 residues. The CDR3 sequence: CASSLAFPRDNTYEQYF. Written as DNA, the CDR3 is TGTGCCAGCAGCTTAGCGTTTCCCCGGGACAACACCTACGAGCAGTACTTC.

This clonotype was counted many times. The chain carries TRBV20-1 and TRBJ2-7; the D gene is possibly TRBD2 (6 bases). Trimming stripped 2 bases from V and 0 bases from J, with 23 bases between. The CDR3 is 18 residues long. CDR1 and CDR2 (germline): DFQATT, SNEGSKA (reference sequence). CDR3 amino acids: CSARTLLATRISSYEQYF. The CDR3 DNA reads TGCAGTGCTAGAACCCTCCTAGCGACCAGGATAAGCTCCTACGAGCAGTACTTC.

The chain couples TRBV6-1 to TRBJ1-5; possible D gene TRBD1, 6 bases. The CDR3 has 15 residues. Trimming took 5 bases from V and 4 from J, leaving 15 bases between them. From germline, CDR1 is MNHNS and CDR2 SASEGT. The DNA of the CDR3 is TGTGCCAGCAGTCCAGAGGGGGGGAGAAATCAGCCCCAGCATTTT. Protein sequence: CASSPEGGRNQPQHF.

This clonotype has more than one count but fewer than ten. CDR3 sequence reads: CSQTRAPHREQYF. The CDR3 DNA reads as TGCAGTCAGACTCGCGCCCCTCACCGCGAGCAGTACTTC. V gene TRBV20-1 combines with J gene TRBJ2-7; unclear D gene. The V gene's germline CDR1 is DFQATT and CDR2 SNEGSKA (reference sequence). The CDR3 runs to 13 residues. Trimming cost V 8 bases and J 6 bases, with 20 bases left between them.

This clonotype was detected only a few times. This chain connects TRBV7-9 to TRBJ2-3; D may be TRBD2 (7 bases). V lost 4 bases and J lost 4, with 12 bases in between. The V gene's germline CDR1 is SEHNR and CDR2 FQNEAQ (reference sequence). The CDR3 spans 14 residues. CDR3 sequence (DNA): TGTGCCAGCAGCTCCCGGGGGGCCCCAGATACGCAGTATTTT. Translated: CASSSRGAPDTQYF.

The CDR3 DNA is TGTGCCAGCAGCAGGACAGGGGTCCTCCAAGAGACCCAGTACTTC. This sequence encodes CASSRTGVLQETQYF. The chain has TRBV5-4 and TRBJ2-5, with 9 nucleotides matching TRBD1. With V trimmed by 4 bases and J by 1 base, 5 bases remained unmatched. The CDR3 runs to 15 residues. Germline V gene sequence: CDR1 SGHNT, CDR2 YYREEE (reference sequence).

This clonotype was observed many times. This chain connects TRBV4-2 to TRBJ2-7; D unclear. Germline CDR1 is LGHNA and CDR2 is YNFKEQ. This CDR3 contains 16 residues. Between the trimmed V and J ends, which lost 0 bases and 2 bases, there was a span of 14 bases. CDR3 coding DNA: TGTGCCAGCAGCCAAGATCTGGGTGGAGTAACCTACGAGCAGTACTTC. It specifies CASSQDLGGVTYEQYF.